This T cell receptor (beta chain) was captured by sequencing in a study of blood T cell repertoires in COVID-19. The assay was immunoSEQ multiplex PCR, and TCRdb's table has in-frame clones only and misses some. The sample lists about 250,000 clones, about 91% occurring once. The length of the CDR3 is 15 residues. CDR1 is SGHTA, CDR2 FQGNSA, per germline. V lost 5 bases and J lost 2; bases outside the gene matches: 7. The rearrangement uses TRBV7-2 and TRBJ1-2; TRBD1 agrees at 8 bases. The sequence came from a man older than 75 with acute or convalescent COVID-19. The specimen was peripheral blood. CDR3 protein: CASSPGGWVNYGYTF. CDR3 nucleotides: TGTGCCAGCAGCCCAGGGGGCTGGGTAAACTATGGCTACACCTTC.